The 13 T cell receptor beta chains below come from one sample, sequenced in a study of HIV-infected patients and healthy controls. In TCRdb, the 5' RACE reads were re-called with MiXCR into one record per CDR3 protein. The sample gives about 64,000 distinct CDR3 sequences, roughly 21% of which show up once; 1.4% to 1.5% is in the top ten. The sequencing input was CD4+ T cells from blood. The receptors were gathered from a human donor in good health.

J is TRBJ1-1 and V is TRBV4-2, with D tentatively TRBD1 (5 bases). The germline V gene encodes CDR1 LGHNA and CDR2 YNFKEQ. This CDR3 comprises 15 residues. The germline V and J ends were trimmed by 1 base and 4 bases, with 13 bases remaining between them. The CDR3 DNA reads as TGTGCCAGCAGCCAAGCGAGTTTGGGGGGCACTGAAGCTTTCTTT. Translated, it gives CASSQASLGGTEAFF.

The table lists this clonotype with a few counts. The V call is TRBV10-3, the J call TRBJ1-1, with 7 bases aligning to TRBD1. J lost 0 bases, V lost 5 bases, and 3 bases had no gene match. The germline V gene encodes CDR1 ENHRY and CDR2 SYGVKD. There are 14 residues in the CDR3. Here the CDR3 DNA reads TGTGCCATCAGTAGGACAGGATTGAACACTGAAGCTTTCTTT. Translated, it gives CAISRTGLNTEAFF.

This clonotype was seen only a few times. The chain carries TRBV27 and TRBJ1-6; D is unresolved. Per germline, CDR1 MNHEY and CDR2 SMNVEV (reference sequence). There are 19 residues in the CDR3. V dropped 6 bases and J dropped 10 bases, with 31 bases sitting between them. DNA of the CDR3: TGTGCCAGCAGCCCTATACCGAATTGGCAGATGTCCGTAAAGTCACCCCTCCACTTT. This gives the protein CASSPIPNWQMSVKSPLHF.

This clonotype was recorded a few times. CDR3 residues: CASSRQGPGTDTQYF. The DNA for the CDR3 is TGTGCCAGCAGTCGACAGGGTCCTGGCACAGATACGCAGTATTTT. This chain joins TRBV12-3 or TRBV12-4 and TRBJ2-3; the match to TRBD1 covers 7 bases. The CDR3 is 15 residues long. The J segment lost 1 base and the V segment lost 5 bases, leaving 6 bases of the junction unmatched.

Ten or more counts support this clonotype. The chain joins TRBV6-5 to TRBJ2-2; 11 nucleotides match TRBD1. The CDR3 is 15 amino acids. V shed 4 bases, J shed 5 bases, and the junction held 3 bases outside the gene matches. Germline CDR1 MNHEY, CDR2 SVGAGI. The CDR3 sequence is CASSWTGGTTGELFF. CDR3 DNA sequence: TGTGCCAGCAGTTGGACAGGGGGCACGACCGGGGAGCTGTTTTTT.

This clonotype was detected ten times or more. V gene TRBV2 combines with J gene TRBJ2-1, with TRBD2 as a possible D gene (6 bases). Trimming took 2 bases from V and 7 from J, leaving 18 bases between them. Germline V gene sequence: CDR1 SNHLY, CDR2 FYNNEI. This CDR3 is built from 16 residues. CDR3 nucleotides: TGTGCCAGCAGTGAAACAGGAGGGCGGGCGGATAATGAGCAGTTCTTC. Translation: CASSETGGRADNEQFF.

The V call is TRBV4-3, the J call TRBJ1-2; 7 nucleotides line up with TRBD1. The CDR3 loop spans 14 amino acids. V dropped 0 bases and J dropped 5; count of bases not matched to a gene: 3. Germline loops: CDR1 LGHNA, CDR2 YSLEER. The CDR3 here is CASSQETGRYGYTF. The CDR3 DNA reads TGCGCCAGCAGCCAAGAGACAGGGAGGTATGGCTACACCTTC.

This clonotype was found a few times. The gene calls are TRBV5-1 and TRBJ2-1, with D tentatively TRBD1 (6 bases). V lost 4 bases and J 4 bases, leaving 9 bases between the germline ends. Germline CDR1 SGHRS, CDR2 YFSETQ. The CDR3 totals 13 residues. CDR3 sequence reads: CASSTQGYNEQFF. DNA of the CDR3: TGCGCCAGCAGCACGCAGGGGTACAATGAGCAGTTCTTC.

This clonotype was counted at least ten times. This chain joins TRBV12-3 or TRBV12-4 and TRBJ1-1; D unresolved. Trimming shortened V by 6 bases and J by 0 bases, and 11 bases separated the two germline ends. The CDR3 has 14 amino acids. CDR3 region: CASRPTPMNTEAFF. CDR3 nucleotide sequence: TGTGCCAGCAGACCGACACCCATGAACACTGAAGCTTTCTTT.

This clonotype was recorded at least ten times. The CDR3 sequence is CASSLTLGTGERDDPEAFF. Here the CDR3 DNA reads TGTGCCAGCAGCTTAACGTTAGGGACAGGGGAACGGGACGATCCTGAAGCTTTCTTT. The chain joins TRBV7-3 to TRBJ1-1, with 10 nucleotides matching TRBD1. Germline V gene sequence: CDR1 SGHTA, CDR2 FQGTGA. J lost 6 bases, V lost 0 bases, and 16 bases had no gene match. This CDR3 has 19 residues.

The table lists this clonotype with a few counts. The chain recombines TRBV20-1 with TRBJ2-7; 7 nucleotides line up with TRBD1. CDR3 size: 15 residues. Per the germline V gene, CDR1 is DFQATT and CDR2 is SNEGSKA (reference sequence). V shed 2 bases, J shed 2 bases, and the junction held 9 bases outside the gene matches. Here the CDR3 reads CSARPGSGTAYEQYF. In nucleotides, the CDR3 is TGCAGTGCTAGACCAGGCTCCGGGACAGCCTACGAGCAGTACTTC.

The chain is built from TRBV7-6 and TRBJ2-7; 7 bases align to TRBD2. The CDR3 is 13 residues long. Germline V gene data show CDR1 as SGHVS and CDR2 as FNYEAQ. The V segment lost 5 bases and the J segment 4 bases; nucleotides outside the gene matches: 5. The CDR3 sequence is CASSHGTTYEQYF. Here the CDR3 DNA reads TGTGCCAGCAGCCATGGGACTACTTACGAGCAGTACTTC.

This clonotype was found a few times. The rearrangement uses TRBV6-2 or TRBV6-3 and TRBJ2-7; D tentatively fits TRBD1 or TRBD2 (5 bases each). Germline lookup yields CDR1 MNHEY and CDR2 SVGEGT. Trimming stripped 0 bases from V and 3 bases from J, with 9 bases between. CDR3 length: 14 residues. The CDR3 is CASSYSTGRYEQYF. CDR3 coding DNA: TGTGCCAGCAGTTACTCGACGGGGCGCTACGAGCAGTACTTC.